The subject of this entry is one T cell receptor (beta chain). Its specificity is not known. The entry originates in a study of CD8 T cells in ankylosing spondylitis. Findings of the study overall: A motif of eight highly homologous TCR beta variants was seen as apparently characteristic of ankylosing spondylitis blood.

TCRdb re-called the 5' RACE reads through MiXCR, storing one row per CDR3 protein. Among fewer than 350,000 distinct CDR3 sequences listed, 11% were seen once. The junction had 7 bases not matched to a gene; V was cut back by 6 bases and J by 1 base. There are 17 residues in the CDR3. Germline V gives CDR1 DFQATT, CDR2 SNEGSKA (reference sequence). Sequenced sample: blood, either unsorted or a sorted T cell fraction (not recorded which). The receptor was derived from a female donor with ankylosing spondylitis or in good health (not recorded which). This chain connects TRBV20-1 to TRBJ2-1, with TRBD2 identical over 15 bases. The DNA of the CDR3 is TGCAGTGCCCCGTCGGGACTAGCGGGAGGATCCTACAATGAGCAGTTCTTC. Its translation is CSAPSGLAGGSYNEQFF.